The rows below give T cell receptor beta chains drawn from one sample of a study of T-cell memory formation after mild COVID-19. One entry per CDR3 protein results from TCRdb running MiXCR on the 5' RACE reads. There are some 150,000 distinct CDR3 sequences in the sample; roughly 6.3% occur only once, and about 2% lies in the top ten. The sequenced sample consisted of PBMCs or a T cell subset sorted from them (not recorded which). The receptors stem from an adult woman who had mild COVID-19 (a few samples of this study predate the infection). Cell type and time point are not known. CDR3s include the opening cysteine and the closing phenylalanine or tryptophan. D genes are given only for firm matches. Size tells how often a clone was seen (once, few, many) or the class of an expanded clone, and some rows leave it out.

d_call j_call v_call clone_size cdr3_aa cdr3_nt
TRBD1 TRBJ1-1 TRBV29-1 - CSVKQGSTEAFF TGCAGCGTCAAACAGGGGTCTACTGAAGCTTTCTTT
TRBD1 TRBJ2-1 TRBV20-1 few CSARTGTGGYNEQFF TGCAGTGCTAGAACCGGGACAGGGGGCTACAATGAGCAGTTCTTC
- TRBJ2-5 TRBV6-2/TRBV6-3 few CASGKTFETQYF TGTGCCAGTGGGAAGACTTTTGAGACCCAGTACTTC
TRBD1 TRBJ2-7 TRBV6-1 many CASSTGGGYEQYF TGTGCCAGCAGTACAGGGGGCGGCTACGAGCAGTACTTC
- TRBJ2-1 TRBV7-9 - CASSLNAGNEQFF TGTGCCAGCAGCTTAAATGCGGGCAATGAGCAGTTCTTC
TRBD1 TRBJ1-5 TRBV20-1 many CSAQGGQGNNQPQHF TGCAGTGCTCAAGGAGGACAGGGGAACAATCAGCCCCAGCATTTT
- TRBJ2-3 TRBV5-1 - CASSPRQTTSTDTQYF TGCGCCAGCAGCCCCCGACAGACAACTAGCACAGATACGCAGTATTTT
- TRBJ2-2 TRBV2 many CASSDQGRTGELFF TGTGCCAGCAGTGATCAGGGGAGGACCGGGGAGCTGTTTTTT
- TRBJ1-5 TRBV5-1 many CASSLGQGGMGNQPQHF TGCGCCAGCAGCTTGGGTCAGGGAGGTATGGGCAATCAGCCCCAGCATTTT
- TRBJ2-6 TRBV9 many CASSPRVNPGANVLTF TGTGCCAGCAGCCCGAGGGTTAACCCTGGGGCCAACGTCCTGACTTTC
TRBD1 TRBJ2-7 TRBV29-1 - CSVRVGTGRHEQYF TGCAGCGTGAGGGTGGGGACAGGGCGACACGAGCAGTACTTC
- TRBJ2-7 TRBV2 - CASSEMDKAYEQYF TGTGCCAGCAGTGAAATGGACAAAGCCTACGAGCAGTACTTC
TRBD1 TRBJ1-1 TRBV11-2 many CASSARGGRGDTEAFF TGTGCCAGCAGCGCCCGAGGGGGCCGGGGGGACACTGAAGCTTTCTTT
- TRBJ2-3 TRBV7-2 few CASSLESGRAADTQYF TGTGCCAGCAGCTTAGAGAGCGGCCGGGCCGCAGATACGCAGTATTTT
- TRBJ2-7 TRBV6-5 many CASRRLAIYEQYF TGTGCCAGCAGGAGATTAGCCATCTACGAGCAGTACTTC
TRBD1 TRBJ2-4 TRBV5-1 many CASTTGAKNIQYF TGCGCCAGCACGACAGGGGCCAAAAACATTCAGTACTTC
- TRBJ1-1 TRBV5-1 many CASSLERNTEAFF TGCGCCAGCAGCTTGGAACGAAACACTGAAGCTTTCTTT
- TRBJ2-2 TRBV12-3/TRBV12-4 few CASRTNQGIGGELFF TGTGCCAGCAGAACAAACCAGGGTATCGGCGGGGAGCTGTTTTTT
- TRBJ2-7 TRBV19 - CASSSWGEQYF TGTGCCAGTAGTAGCTGGGGGGAGCAGTACTTC
TRBD1 TRBJ2-7 TRBV20-1 - CSARDQTGPTYEQYF TGCAGTGCTAGAGACCAGACAGGGCCAACCTACGAGCAGTACTTC
TRBD2 TRBJ2-1 TRBV24-1 few CATSESTSGSLNEQFF TGTGCCACCAGTGAGTCGACTAGCGGGAGTTTGAATGAGCAGTTCTTC
TRBD1 TRBJ1-1 TRBV5-4 - CASSFFSGGNTEAFF TGTGCCAGCAGCTTTTTCTCAGGGGGTAACACTGAAGCTTTCTTT
TRBD1 TRBJ2-3 TRBV7-6 - CASSFNPGQGNTDTQYF TGTGCCAGCAGCTTTAACCCCGGACAGGGGAACACAGATACGCAGTATTTT
- TRBJ1-5 TRBV6-1 many CASSEARVRFRGSSNQPQHF TGTGCCAGCAGTGAAGCGCGGGTTCGATTCAGGGGTAGTTCCAATCAGCCCCAGCATTTT
- TRBJ1-3 TRBV20-1 many CSASTGPGNTIYF TGCAGTGCTAGTACCGGTCCTGGAAACACCATATATTTT
TRBD2 TRBJ2-1 TRBV7-3 once CASTGGLAGYNEQFF TGTGCCAGCACCGGGGGACTAGCGGGGTACAATGAGCAGTTCTTC
- TRBJ2-2 TRBV5-1 - CASSPQGGGELFF TGCGCCAGCAGCCCGCAGGGTGGCGGGGAGCTGTTTTTT
TRBD1 TRBJ2-1 TRBV12-3/TRBV12-4 - CASSWAGGSYNEQFF TGTGCCAGCAGTTGGGCAGGGGGCTCCTACAATGAGCAGTTCTTC
TRBD2 TRBJ2-5 TRBV4-2 many CASSQPLSRGGDQETQYF TGTGCCAGCAGCCAGCCGTTATCGCGCGGGGGGGATCAAGAGACCCAGTACTTC
- TRBJ2-1 TRBV4-3 many CASSRLRDYNEQFF TGCGCCAGCAGCCGGCTTCGGGATTACAATGAGCAGTTCTTC
TRBD1 TRBJ2-7 TRBV7-2 - CASSSIRQGGYEQYF TGTGCCAGCAGCTCCATTAGACAGGGCGGTTACGAGCAGTACTTC
TRBD2 TRBJ2-3 TRBV7-8 many CASSLMAGGRFRDTQYF TGTGCCAGCAGCTTAATGGCGGGGGGTCGATTCCGAGATACGCAGTATTTT
- TRBJ1-1 TRBV7-8 few CASSLVSVVIGSEAFF TGTGCCAGCAGCTTAGTTTCGGTAGTTATTGGGAGCGAAGCTTTCTTT
- TRBJ2-7 TRBV20-1 many CSASLGSLAYEQYF TGCAGTGCGTCTTTAGGCTCCCTCGCTTACGAGCAGTACTTC
- TRBJ2-7 TRBV11-2 - CASSLGGLAGAPRDEQYF TGTGCCAGCAGCTTAGGGGGGTTAGCAGGGGCCCCTCGGGACGAGCAGTACTTC
- TRBJ2-1 TRBV5-1 few CASSLDSAGQFF TGCGCCAGCAGCTTGGATAGCGCGGGACAGTTCTTC
- TRBJ2-4 TRBV23-1 few CASSHSGPPEAKNIQYF TGCGCCAGCAGTCATTCCGGGCCGCCTGAGGCCAAAAACATTCAGTACTTC
TRBD1 TRBJ1-1 TRBV5-6 few CASSAGTGDTEAFF TGTGCCAGCTCTGCCGGGACAGGGGACACTGAAGCTTTCTTT
TRBD1 TRBJ2-7 TRBV12-3/TRBV12-4 few CASSSIGTGGYEQYF TGTGCCAGCAGTTCCATTGGGACAGGGGGCTACGAGCAGTACTTC
- TRBJ2-1 TRBV5-6 - CASSLVSQGYVNEQFF TGTGCCAGCAGCTTGGTGTCTCAGGGGTATGTCAATGAGCAGTTCTTC
- TRBJ2-7 TRBV30 - CAWSRRGLDRLLGGQYF TGTGCCTGGAGTCGCCGGGGGCTGGACAGGCTTCTAGGGGGGCAGTACTTC
TRBD1 TRBJ1-2 TRBV27 few CASSFGQGRGYTF TGTGCCAGCAGTTTCGGACAGGGTAGGGGCTACACCTTC
TRBD2 TRBJ2-1 TRBV5-1 - CASSLVAGTTYNEQFF TGCGCCAGCAGCTTGGTTGCCGGGACTACCTACAATGAGCAGTTCTTC
- TRBJ2-1 TRBV6-5 many CASRPLSSGYNEQFF TGTGCCAGCAGGCCCCTATCTTCGGGTTACAATGAGCAGTTCTTC
TRBD2 TRBJ2-2 TRBV5-5 many CASSLSSGSPNTGELFF TGTGCCAGCAGCTTGAGTAGCGGGAGTCCGAACACCGGGGAGCTGTTTTTT